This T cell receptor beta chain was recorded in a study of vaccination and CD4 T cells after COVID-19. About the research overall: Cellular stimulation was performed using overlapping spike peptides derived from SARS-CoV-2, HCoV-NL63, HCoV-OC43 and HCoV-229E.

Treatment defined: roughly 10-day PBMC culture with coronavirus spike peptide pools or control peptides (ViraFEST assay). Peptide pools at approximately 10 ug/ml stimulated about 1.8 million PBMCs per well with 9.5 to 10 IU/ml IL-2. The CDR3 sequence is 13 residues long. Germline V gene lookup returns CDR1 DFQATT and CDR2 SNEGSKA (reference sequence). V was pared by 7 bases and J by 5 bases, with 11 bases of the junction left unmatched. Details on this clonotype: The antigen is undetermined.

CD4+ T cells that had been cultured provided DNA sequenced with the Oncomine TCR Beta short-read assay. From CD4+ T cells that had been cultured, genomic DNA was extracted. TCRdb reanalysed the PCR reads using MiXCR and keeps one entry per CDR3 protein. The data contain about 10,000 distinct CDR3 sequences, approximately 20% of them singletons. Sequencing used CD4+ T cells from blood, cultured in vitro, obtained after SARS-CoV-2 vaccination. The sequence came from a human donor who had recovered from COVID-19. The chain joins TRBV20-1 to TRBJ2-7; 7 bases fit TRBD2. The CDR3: CSVAGVALHEQYF. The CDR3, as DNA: TGCAGTGTTGCGGGAGTGGCGCTCCACGAGCAGTACTTC.